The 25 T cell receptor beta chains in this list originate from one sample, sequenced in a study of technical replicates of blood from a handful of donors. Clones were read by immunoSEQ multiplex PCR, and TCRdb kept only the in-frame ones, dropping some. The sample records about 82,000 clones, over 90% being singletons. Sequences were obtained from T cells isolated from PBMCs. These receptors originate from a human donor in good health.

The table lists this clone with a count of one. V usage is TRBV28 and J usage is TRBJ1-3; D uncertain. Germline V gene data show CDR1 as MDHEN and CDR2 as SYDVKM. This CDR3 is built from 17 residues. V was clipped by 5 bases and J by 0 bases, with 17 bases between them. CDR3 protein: CASSPLGGGNSGNTIYF. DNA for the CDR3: TGTGCCAGCAGTCCCCTAGGTGGCGGAAACTCTGGAAACACCATATATTTT.

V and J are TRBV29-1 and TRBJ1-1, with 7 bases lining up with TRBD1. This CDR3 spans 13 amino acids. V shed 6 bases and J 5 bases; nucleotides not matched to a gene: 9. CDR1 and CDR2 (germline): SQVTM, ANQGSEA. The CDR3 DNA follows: TGCAGCGTCCAGACAGGGTTGGGAACTGAAGCTTTCTTT. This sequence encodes CSVQTGLGTEAFF.

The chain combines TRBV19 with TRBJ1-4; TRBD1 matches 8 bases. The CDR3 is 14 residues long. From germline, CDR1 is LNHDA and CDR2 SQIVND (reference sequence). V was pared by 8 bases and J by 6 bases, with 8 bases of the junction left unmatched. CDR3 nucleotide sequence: TGTGCCAGTCAACCCCAGGGGGCCTATGAAAAACTGTTTTTT. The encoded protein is CASQPQGAYEKLFF.

The CDR3 protein is CASSFSGGSYEQYF. For the CDR3, the DNA is TGTGCCAGCAGTTTTTCGGGGGGGTCCTACGAGCAGTACTTC. The chain couples TRBV28 to TRBJ2-7; 8 positions agree with TRBD2. J lost 1 base, V lost 3 bases, and 2 bases had no gene match. The CDR3 consists of 14 residues. CDR1 and CDR2 (germline): MDHEN, SYDVKM.

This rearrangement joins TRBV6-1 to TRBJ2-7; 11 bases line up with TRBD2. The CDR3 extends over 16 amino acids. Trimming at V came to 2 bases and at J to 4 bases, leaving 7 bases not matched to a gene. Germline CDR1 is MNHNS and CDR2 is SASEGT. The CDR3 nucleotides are TGTGCCAGCAGTGAATTAATAACTAGCGGGAGTTACGAGCAGTACTTC. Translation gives CASSELITSGSYEQYF.

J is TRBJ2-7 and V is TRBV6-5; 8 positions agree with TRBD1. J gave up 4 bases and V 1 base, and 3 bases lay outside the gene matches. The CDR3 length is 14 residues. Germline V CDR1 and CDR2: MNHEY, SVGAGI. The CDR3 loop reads CASSYFRGPYEQYF. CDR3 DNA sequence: TGTGCCAGCAGTTACTTCAGGGGGCCGTACGAGCAGTACTTC.

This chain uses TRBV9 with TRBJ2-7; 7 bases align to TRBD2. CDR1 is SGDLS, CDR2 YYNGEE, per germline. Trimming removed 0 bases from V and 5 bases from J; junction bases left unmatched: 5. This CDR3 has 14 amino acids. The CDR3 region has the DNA TGTGCCAGCAGCGTAGGGGGAGGGCTCCACGAGCAGTACTTC. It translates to CASSVGGGLHEQYF. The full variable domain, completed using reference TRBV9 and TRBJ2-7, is DSGVTQTPKHLITATGQRVTLRCSPRSGDLSVYWYQQSLDQGLQFLIQYYNGEERAKGNILERFSAQQFPDLHSELNLSSLELGDSALYFCASSVGGGLHEQYFGPGTRLTVT.

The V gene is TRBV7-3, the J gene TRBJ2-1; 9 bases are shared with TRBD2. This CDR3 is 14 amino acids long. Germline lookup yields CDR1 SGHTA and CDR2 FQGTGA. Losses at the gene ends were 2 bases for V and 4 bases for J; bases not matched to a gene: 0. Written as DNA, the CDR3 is TGTGCCAGCAGCTTAGCGGGAGGGTACAATGAGCAGTTCTTC. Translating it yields CASSLAGGYNEQFF. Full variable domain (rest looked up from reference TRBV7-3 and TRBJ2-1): GAGVSQTPSNKVTEKGKYVELRCDPISGHTALYWYRQSLGQGPEFLIYFQGTGAADDSGLPNDRFFAVRPEGSVSTLKIQRTERGDSAVYLCASSLAGGYNEQFFGPGTRLTVL.

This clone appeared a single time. CDR3 in amino acids: CAFRTGSSGANVLTF. CDR3 DNA: TGTGCCTTCCGGACAGGTAGCTCTGGGGCCAACGTCCTGACTTTC. V gene TRBV30 combines with J gene TRBJ2-6, with 7 positions matching TRBD1. There are 15 residues in the CDR3. Trimming took 7 bases from V and 0 from J; bases not matched to a gene: 6. Looked up from germline, CDR1 is GTSNPN and CDR2 is SVGIG (reference sequence).

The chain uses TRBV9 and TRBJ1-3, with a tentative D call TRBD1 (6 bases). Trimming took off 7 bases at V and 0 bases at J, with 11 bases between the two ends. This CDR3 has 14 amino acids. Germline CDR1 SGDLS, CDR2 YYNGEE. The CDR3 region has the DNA TGTGCCAGCCAGGGACAAAGCTCTGGAAACACCATATATTTT. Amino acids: CASQGQSSGNTIYF.

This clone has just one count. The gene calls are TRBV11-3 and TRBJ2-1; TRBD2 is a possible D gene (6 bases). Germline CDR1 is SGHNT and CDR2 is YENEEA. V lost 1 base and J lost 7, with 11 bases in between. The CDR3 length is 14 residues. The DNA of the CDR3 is TGTGCCAGCAGCTTAGCGGGAGACTTTAATGAGCAGTTCTTC. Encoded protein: CASSLAGDFNEQFF.

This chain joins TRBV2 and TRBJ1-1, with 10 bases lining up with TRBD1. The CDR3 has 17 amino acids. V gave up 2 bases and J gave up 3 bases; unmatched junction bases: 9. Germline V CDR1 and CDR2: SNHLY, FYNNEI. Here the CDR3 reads CASSEILSGTGDTEAFF. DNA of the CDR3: TGTGCCAGCAGTGAAATCCTCTCCGGGACAGGGGACACTGAAGCTTTCTTT.

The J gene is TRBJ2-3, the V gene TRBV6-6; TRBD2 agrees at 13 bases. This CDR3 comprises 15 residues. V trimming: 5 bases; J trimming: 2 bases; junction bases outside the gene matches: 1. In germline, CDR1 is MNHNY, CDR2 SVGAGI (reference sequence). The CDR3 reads CASSTSGRVTDTQYF. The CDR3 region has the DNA TGTGCCAGCAGTACTAGCGGGAGGGTCACAGATACGCAGTATTTT.

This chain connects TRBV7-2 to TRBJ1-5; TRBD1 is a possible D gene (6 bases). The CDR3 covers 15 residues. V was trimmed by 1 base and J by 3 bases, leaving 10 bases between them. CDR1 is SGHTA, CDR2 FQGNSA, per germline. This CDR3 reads CASSLVRDINQPQHF. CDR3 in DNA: TGTGCCAGCAGCTTAGTAAGGGACATCAATCAGCCCCAGCATTTT.

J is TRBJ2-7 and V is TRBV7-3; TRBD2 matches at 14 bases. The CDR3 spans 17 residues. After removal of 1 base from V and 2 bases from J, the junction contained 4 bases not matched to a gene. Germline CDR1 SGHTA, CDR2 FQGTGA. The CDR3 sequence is CASSLSGLAGGAYEQYF. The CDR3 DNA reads TGTGCCAGCAGCTTAAGTGGACTAGCGGGAGGAGCCTACGAGCAGTACTTC.

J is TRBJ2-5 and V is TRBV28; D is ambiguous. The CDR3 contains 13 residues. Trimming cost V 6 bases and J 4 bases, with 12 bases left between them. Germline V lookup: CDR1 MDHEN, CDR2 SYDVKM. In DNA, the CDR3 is TGTGCCAGCAGCACAAGTAGCTTAGAGACCCAGTACTTC. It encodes CASSTSSLETQYF.

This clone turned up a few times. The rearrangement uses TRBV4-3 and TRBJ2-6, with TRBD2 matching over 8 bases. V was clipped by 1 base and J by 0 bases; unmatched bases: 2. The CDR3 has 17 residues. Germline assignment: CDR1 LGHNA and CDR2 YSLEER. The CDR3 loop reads CASSQGTSSSGANVLTF. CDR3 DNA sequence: TGCGCCAGCAGCCAAGGGACTAGCAGCTCTGGGGCCAACGTCCTGACTTTC.

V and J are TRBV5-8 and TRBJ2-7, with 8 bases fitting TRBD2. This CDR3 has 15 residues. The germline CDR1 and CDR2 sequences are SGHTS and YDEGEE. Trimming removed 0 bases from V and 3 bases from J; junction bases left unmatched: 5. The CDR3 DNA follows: TGTGCCAGCAGCTTGGGGCTAGCGGGTATCTACGAGCAGTACTTC. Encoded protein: CASSLGLAGIYEQYF.

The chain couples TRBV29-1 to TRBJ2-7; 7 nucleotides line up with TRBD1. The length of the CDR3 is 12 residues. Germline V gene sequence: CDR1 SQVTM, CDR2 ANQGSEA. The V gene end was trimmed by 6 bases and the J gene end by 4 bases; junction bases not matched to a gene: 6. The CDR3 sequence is CSVSRGNYEQYF. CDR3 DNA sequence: TGCAGCGTATCCAGGGGGAATTACGAGCAGTACTTC.

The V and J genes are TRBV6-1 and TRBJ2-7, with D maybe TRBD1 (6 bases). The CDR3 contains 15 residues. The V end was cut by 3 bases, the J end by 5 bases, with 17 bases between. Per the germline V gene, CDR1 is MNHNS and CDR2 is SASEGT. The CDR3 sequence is CASSDLSGQRNEQYF. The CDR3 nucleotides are TGTGCCAGCAGTGACCTCTCGGGACAAAGGAACGAGCAGTACTTC.

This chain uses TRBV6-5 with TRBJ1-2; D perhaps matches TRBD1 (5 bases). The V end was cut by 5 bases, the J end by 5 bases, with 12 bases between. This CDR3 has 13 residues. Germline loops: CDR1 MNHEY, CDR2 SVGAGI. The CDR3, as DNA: TGTGCCAGCAGTATGGACATGATGTATGGCTACACCTTC. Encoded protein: CASSMDMMYGYTF.

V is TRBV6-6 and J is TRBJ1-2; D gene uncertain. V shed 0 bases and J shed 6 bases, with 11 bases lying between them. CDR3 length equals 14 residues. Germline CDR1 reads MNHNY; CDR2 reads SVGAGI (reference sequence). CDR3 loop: CASSYSAGRHGYTF. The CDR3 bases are TGTGCCAGCAGTTACTCGGCGGGTAGACATGGCTACACCTTC.

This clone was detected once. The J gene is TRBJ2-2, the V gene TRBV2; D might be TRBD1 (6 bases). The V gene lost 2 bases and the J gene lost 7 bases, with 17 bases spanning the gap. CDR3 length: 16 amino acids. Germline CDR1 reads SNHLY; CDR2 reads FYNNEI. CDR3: CASSESALQGGGELFF. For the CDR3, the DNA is TGTGCCAGCAGTGAATCCGCCCTACAGGGTGGCGGGGAGCTGTTTTTT.

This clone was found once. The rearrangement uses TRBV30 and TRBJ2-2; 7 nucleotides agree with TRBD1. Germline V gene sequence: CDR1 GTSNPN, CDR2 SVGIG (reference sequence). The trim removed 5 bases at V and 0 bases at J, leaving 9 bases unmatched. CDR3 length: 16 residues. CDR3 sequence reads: CAWEVGGGTNTGELFF. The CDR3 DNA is TGTGCCTGGGAGGTAGGGGGCGGTACGAACACCGGGGAGCTGTTTTTT.

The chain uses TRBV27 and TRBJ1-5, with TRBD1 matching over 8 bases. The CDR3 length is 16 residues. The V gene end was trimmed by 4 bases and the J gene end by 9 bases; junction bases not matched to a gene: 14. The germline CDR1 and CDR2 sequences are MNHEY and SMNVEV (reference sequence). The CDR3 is CASSSSTGGGFLPQHF. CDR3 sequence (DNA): TGTGCCAGCAGTTCGAGCACAGGGGGGGGCTTTTTGCCCCAGCATTTT.